Below, 9 T cell receptor beta chains from the same sample are listed, as sequenced in a study of shared clonotypes between healthy human individuals (dated by TCRdb to between 2020 and 2021). The method was the immunoSEQ multiplex PCR assay. Imported from immuneACCESS, the table was reduced by TCRdb to in-frame sequences with V and J called. These copies leave out some clones; in studies compared against another copy, an unresolved V gene accounts for under half, and the cause of the remainder is not known. The sample has some 2,500,000 clones on record, less than 95% of them singletons. 0.3% to 0.45% of the sample lies in the top ten. Sample: naive CD4+ T cells from PBMCs. The sample's cell subset or site, from its label and the paper: CD45RA+ positively selected. The receptors originated from a man aged 18 to 30 in good health. Some clones in this sample may be carry-over from other donors' samples.

V is TRBV27 and J is TRBJ1-3; D is unclear. The CDR3 contains 14 residues. With 10 bases removed from V and 0 bases from J, the gap between germline ends came to 13 bases. CDR1 is MNHEY and CDR2 is SMNVEV in the germline V gene (reference sequence). DNA for the CDR3: TGTGCCACCCAAGCCGCAGGCTCTGGAAACACCATATATTTT. Protein product: CATQAAGSGNTIYF.

V usage is TRBV7-9 and J usage is TRBJ2-3, with 8 bases that match TRBD1. V was pared by 5 bases and J by 0 bases, with 7 bases of the junction left unmatched. The CDR3 covers 16 residues. Germline V CDR1 and CDR2: SEHNR, FQNEAQ (reference sequence). The DNA of the CDR3 is TGTGCCAGCAGCCAACCCCGGGACAGGAGCACAGATACGCAGTATTTT. Translation gives CASSQPRDRSTDTQYF. Filled out from reference TRBV7-9 and TRBJ2-3, the complete variable domain reads DTGVSQNPRHKITKRGQNVTFRCDPISEHNRLYWYRQTLGQGPEFLTYFQNEAQLEKSRLLSDRFSAERPKGSFSTLEIQRTEQGDSAMYLCASSQPRDRSTDTQYFGPGTRLTVL.

CDR3 region: CASSDRNYEQYF. The CDR3 DNA reads TGTGCCAGCAGCGACAGGAACTACGAGCAGTACTTC. The chain is built from TRBV5-5 and TRBJ2-7; D perhaps matches TRBD1 (6 bases). This CDR3 region has 12 residues. Trimming shortened V by 4 bases and J by 3 bases, and 8 bases separated the two germline ends. Germline lookup yields CDR1 SGHKS and CDR2 YYEKEE (reference sequence).

The chain employs TRBV5-1 and TRBJ1-2, with D hard to call. In germline, CDR1 is SGHRS, CDR2 YFSETQ. The CDR3 has 12 amino acids. Trimming shortened V by 2 bases and J by 3 bases, and 5 bases separated the two germline ends. The CDR3: CASSFPDYGYTF. CDR3 bases: TGCGCCAGCAGCTTCCCCGACTATGGCTACACCTTC.

A remark on this clone: Other nucleotide sequences from this sample produce the same CDR3. The V and J genes are TRBV28 and TRBJ2-2; 7 positions match TRBD2. Germline assignment: CDR1 MDHEN and CDR2 SYDVKM. The CDR3 covers 16 residues. V lost 3 bases, J lost 2 bases, and 6 bases stayed unmatched. CDR3 residues: CASSLGGRANTGELFF. CDR3 in DNA: TGTGCCAGCAGTTTGGGTGGGAGGGCCAACACCGGGGAGCTGTTTTTT.

The J gene is TRBJ2-3, the V gene TRBV14; the D gene could be TRBD1 or TRBD2 (5 bases each). The CDR3 length is 15 residues. The V gene lost 4 bases and the J gene lost 1 base, with 12 bases spanning the gap. Per germline, CDR1 SGHDN and CDR2 FVKESK. CDR3 protein: CASSRGIEGTDTQYF. For the CDR3, the DNA is TGTGCCAGCAGCCGGGGGATAGAGGGCACAGATACGCAGTATTTT.

This sequence joins TRBV28 and TRBJ1-1; D is unclear. CDR1 and CDR2 (germline): MDHEN, SYDVKM. Trimming cost V 7 bases and J 2 bases, with 17 bases left between them. The CDR3 consists of 15 residues. The CDR3 DNA sequence: TGTGCCAGCATTCCCTCGGGCAAGGGTAACACTGAAGCTTTCTTT. Its translation: CASIPSGKGNTEAFF. Complete variable domain (other parts from reference TRBV28 and TRBJ1-1): DVKVTQSSRYLVKRTGEKVFLECVQDMDHENMFWYRQDPGLGLRLIYFSYDVKMKEKGDIPEGYSVSREKKERFSLILESASTNQTSMYLCASIPSGKGNTEAFFGQGTRLTVV.

CDR3 residues: CASSLVGRIKETQYF. CDR3 sequence (DNA): TGCGCCAGCAGCTTGGTAGGGCGGATAAAAGAGACCCAGTACTTC. The rearrangement uses TRBV5-1 and TRBJ2-5; no reliable D call. Looked up from germline, CDR1 is SGHRS and CDR2 is YFSETQ. V was shortened by 0 bases and J by 3 bases, with 12 bases between the two germline ends. The CDR3 is 15 residues long.

With regard to this clone: Other DNA sequences within the sample encode an identical CDR3. The rearrangement links TRBV4-1 to TRBJ2-7; D is possibly TRBD2 (6 bases). V was shortened by 4 bases and J by 4 bases, with 11 bases between the two germline ends. Germline CDR1 reads MGHRA; CDR2 reads YSYEKL. The CDR3 is 13 amino acids. CDR3 region: CASSRFGGYEQYF. The CDR3 DNA sequence: TGCGCCAGCAGCCGGTTCGGAGGGTACGAGCAGTACTTC.